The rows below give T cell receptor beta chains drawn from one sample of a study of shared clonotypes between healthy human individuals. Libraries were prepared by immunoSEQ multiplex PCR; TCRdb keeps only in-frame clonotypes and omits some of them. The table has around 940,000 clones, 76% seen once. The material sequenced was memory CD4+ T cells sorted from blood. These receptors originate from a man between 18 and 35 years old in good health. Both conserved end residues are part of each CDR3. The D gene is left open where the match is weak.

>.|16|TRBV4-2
CASSQVQGRGNQPQHF
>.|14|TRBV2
CASTNQMSNYGYTF
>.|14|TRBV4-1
CASSLRDFTDTQYF
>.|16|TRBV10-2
CASRRGENAYNSPLHF
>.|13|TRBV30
CAWSRVRNQPQHF
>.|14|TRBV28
CASSFPDRNTEAFF
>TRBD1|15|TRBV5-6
CASSQWDRVNSPLHF
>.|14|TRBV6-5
CASSTTARGTEAFF
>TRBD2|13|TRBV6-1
CASSEAVAGGVNF
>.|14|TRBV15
CATSTGSGANVLTF
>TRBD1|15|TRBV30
CAWSVRQGVEEKLFF
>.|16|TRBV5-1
CASSLGWGDTNYGYTF
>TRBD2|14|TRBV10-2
CATATSGGGYEQYF
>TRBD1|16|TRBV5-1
CASSLFWDRLTDTQYF
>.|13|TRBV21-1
CASSKWSPTEQYF
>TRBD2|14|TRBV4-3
CASSRRAGEETQYF
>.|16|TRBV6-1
CASSERQPANTGELFF